The clone carrying this T cell receptor (beta chain) was seen more than once but under ten times. Germline loops: CDR1 SEHNR, CDR2 FQNEAQ (reference sequence). The CDR3 is 15 residues long. Trimming removed 6 bases at V and 5 bases at J, with 19 bases between. Using unique molecular identifiers, the investigators prepared the TCRbeta library. TCRdb processed the PCR reads anew with MiXCR; each CDR3 protein has one entry. The sample comprises approximately 350,000 distinct CDR3 sequences, 10% to 13% of which are singletons, and 2% to 3% rests with the top ten. This sample was taken from a study of T-cell reconstitution after alpha-beta-depleted transplantation in children.

Sequenced here: PBMCs from the stem cell graft donor, sampled from the stem cell graft. The rearrangement joins TRBV7-9 to TRBJ2-5, with D perhaps matching TRBD1 (5 bases). The receptor's source is a human donor who donated a stem cell graft to a child with acute lymphoblastic leukemia. The CDR3 is CASSSPRVIGETQYF. DNA of the CDR3: TGTGCCAGCAGTTCCCCCAGGGTGATAGGGGAGACCCAGTACTTC.